This TCR beta chain originates from a study of T cell responses to AZD1222 COVID-19 vaccine. Findings of the study overall: Spike-specific TCR breadth and depth rose after two AZD1222 doses.

Regarding this clone: Its specificity is unknown.

The CDR3 runs to 11 residues. V was pared by 7 bases and J by 7 bases, with 10 bases between. CDR1 MDHEN and CDR2 SYDVKM come from the germline V gene. Generated by immunoSEQ multiplex PCR, the TCRdb table keeps only in-frame clones and is missing some. The top ten clones hold about 5.8% of a sample with more than 80,000 clones, approximately 86% of them seen once. The clonotype originates from an adult in good health. V and J are TRBV28 and TRBJ2-5, with D unresolved. This sample comprised peripheral blood, obtained on day 0 of AZD1222 vaccination. The DNA of the CDR3 is TGTGCCAGCATCGACTTATGGACCCAGTACTTC. This sequence encodes CASIDLWTQYF.